These 15 T cell receptor beta chains share one sample of origin, sequenced in a study of OX40 agonist ivuxolimab in advanced cancers. Some clones are missing from TCRdb's copy, which holds only in-frame ones; the method was immunoSEQ multiplex PCR. The table shows under 25,000 clones, with roughly 89% occurring only once. Source: CD4+ or CD8+ T cells sorted from blood, taken in a trial of the OX40 agonist ivuxolimab. The origin of the receptors is an adult with an advanced solid tumor such as melanoma, head and neck, liver or kidney cancer.

V usage is TRBV4-1 and J usage is TRBJ1-2; 7 bases match TRBD1. With 0 bases clipped from V and 6 bases from J, the junction kept 7 bases outside the gene matches. In germline, CDR1 is MGHRA, CDR2 YSYEKL. The CDR3 runs to 15 residues. This chain's CDR3 is CASSQDPTGRDGYTF. DNA of the CDR3: TGCGCCAGCAGCCAAGACCCGACAGGGAGGGATGGCTACACCTTC.

This clone was observed a single time. The chain recombines TRBV7-9 with TRBJ2-5; TRBD2 matches at 12 bases. Losses at the gene ends were 2 bases for V and 3 bases for J; bases not matched to a gene: 7. Germline V gene lookup returns CDR1 SEHNR and CDR2 FQNEAQ (reference sequence). The CDR3 is 17 residues long. The CDR3, as DNA: TGTGCCAGCAGCTTACCAAGGACTAGCGGGGAAAAAGAGACCCAGTACTTC. This encodes CASSLPRTSGEKETQYF.

The chain recombines TRBV28 with TRBJ2-1, with 8 bases identical to TRBD2. There are 13 residues in the CDR3. V gave up 5 bases and J gave up 8 bases; unmatched junction bases: 5. Germline values: CDR1 MDHEN, CDR2 SYDVKM. CDR3 residues: CASSPTGGYEQFF. For the CDR3, the DNA is TGTGCCAGCAGTCCGACGGGGGGGTATGAGCAGTTCTTC.

The chain carries TRBV4-3 and TRBJ1-1, with TRBD1 identical over 12 bases. CDR3 length equals 18 residues. The V segment lost 0 bases and the J segment 0 bases; nucleotides outside the gene matches: 5. In germline, CDR1 is LGHNA, CDR2 YSLEER. The CDR3 loop is CASSQDPGQGALNTEAFF. Written as DNA, the CDR3 is TGCGCCAGCAGCCAAGATCCGGGACAGGGGGCGCTGAACACTGAAGCTTTCTTT.

This clone was seen a single time. V usage is TRBV7-9 and J usage is TRBJ2-2; the D is unclear. The ends were cut back, 6 bases at V and 6 bases at J, with 2 bases in the middle. This CDR3 has 10 amino acids. Germline assignment: CDR1 SEHNR and CDR2 FQNEAQ (reference sequence). CDR3 residues: CASSPGELFF. The CDR3 coding sequence is TGTGCCAGCAGTCCCGGGGAGCTGTTTTTT.

The chain is built from TRBV19 and TRBJ2-1; 8 positions match TRBD2. Germline CDR1 and CDR2: LNHDA and SQIVND (reference sequence). V lost 5 bases to trimming and J lost 5 bases; unmatched junction nucleotides: 5. This CDR3 comprises 14 residues. The chain's CDR3 is CASSWNSGDNEQFF. As DNA, the CDR3 is TGTGCCAGTAGTTGGAATAGCGGGGACAATGAGCAGTTCTTC.

The chain links TRBV28 to TRBJ2-7; 15 bases agree with TRBD2. The germline CDR1 and CDR2 sequences are MDHEN and SYDVKM. This CDR3 contains 16 residues. Trimming took 6 bases from V and 6 from J; bases not matched to a gene: 9. The CDR3 coding sequence is TGTGCCAGCAGCCAAGGGACTAGCGGGAGGATCCCCGAGCAGTACTTC. This gives the protein CASSQGTSGRIPEQYF.

V gene TRBV10-2 combines with J gene TRBJ2-3; D is unresolved. In germline, CDR1 is WSHSY, CDR2 SAAADI. This CDR3 is built from 13 residues. The germline V and J ends were trimmed by 8 bases and 2 bases, with 11 bases remaining between them. The CDR3 is CASGMTFTDTQYF. The CDR3 nucleotides are TGCGCCAGCGGGATGACTTTCACAGATACGCAGTATTTT.

The J gene is TRBJ2-7, the V gene TRBV13, with D unresolved. The CDR3 covers 12 residues. Trimming removed 5 bases from V and 3 bases from J, with 8 bases in between. CDR1 and CDR2 (germline): PRHDT, FYEKMQ (reference sequence). The CDR3 protein is CASSGSYYEQYF. The DNA of the CDR3 is TGTGCCAGCAGCGGCAGCTACTACGAGCAGTACTTC.

The J gene is TRBJ2-1, the V gene TRBV4-3; D uncertain. CDR3 length: 14 residues. Germline V gives CDR1 LGHNA, CDR2 YSLEER. V shed 1 base and J shed 8 bases, with 12 bases lying between them. This CDR3 reads CASSQGRAAYEQFF. CDR3 bases: TGCGCCAGCAGCCAAGGTAGGGCAGCCTATGAGCAGTTCTTC.

The chain recombines TRBV29-1 with TRBJ2-7, with D perhaps TRBD2 (5 bases). Germline CDR1 SQVTM, CDR2 ANQGSEA. Trimming removed 2 bases from V and 3 bases from J, with 11 bases in between. The CDR3 contains 13 residues. CDR3 protein: CSVELADNYEQYF. CDR3 nucleotide sequence: TGCAGCGTTGAACTAGCAGATAACTACGAGCAGTACTTC.

The J gene is TRBJ2-5, the V gene TRBV28; D remains ambiguous. Trimming cost V 6 bases and J 3 bases, with 14 bases left between them. The germline CDR1 and CDR2 sequences are MDHEN and SYDVKM. The length of the CDR3 is 14 residues. In nucleotides, the CDR3 is TGTGCCAGCAGCCCCCTCAAGGGAAAAGAGACCCAGTACTTC. This encodes CASSPLKGKETQYF.

The V and J genes are TRBV27 and TRBJ2-3; 9 bases map to TRBD2. Germline V gives CDR1 MNHEY, CDR2 SMNVEV (reference sequence). After removal of 7 bases from V and 7 bases from J, the junction contained 9 bases not matched to a gene. This CDR3 is 14 amino acids long. The CDR3 loop is CASKGLAGSNTQYF. CDR3 coding DNA: TGTGCCAGCAAGGGGCTAGCGGGAAGTAATACGCAGTATTTT.

The chain carries TRBV27 and TRBJ2-3; D remains ambiguous. The germline V gene encodes CDR1 MNHEY and CDR2 SMNVEV (reference sequence). CDR3 length: 14 residues. The ends were cut back, 8 bases at V and 2 bases at J, with 14 bases in the middle. The CDR3 nucleotides read TGTGCCAGCTCTGAGTGGCGCCTCACAGATACGCAGTATTTT. This sequence encodes CASSEWRLTDTQYF.

V usage is TRBV27 and J usage is TRBJ2-7; 11 bases match TRBD2. The CDR3 has 16 amino acids. Germline V CDR1 and CDR2: MNHEY, SMNVEV (reference sequence). With 0 bases clipped from V and 2 bases from J, the junction kept 3 bases outside the gene matches. CDR3 DNA: TGTGCCAGCAGTTTATCGGTGGGACTAGCGGCCTACGAGCAGTACTTC. As protein: CASSLSVGLAAYEQYF.